This entry lists 27 T cell receptor beta chains sequenced from one sample in a study of early T cells in non-severe SARS-CoV-2 infection. MiXCR, applied by TCRdb to the 5' RACE reads, yields one record per CDR3 protein. The table has approximately 70,000 distinct CDR3 sequences, about 9.4% seen once. The sample here was whole blood, taken at baseline. The receptors shown here come from an adult who was a healthcare worker with PCR-confirmed SARS-CoV-2 infection or an uninfected control (not recorded which).

This clonotype was seen a handful of times. The chain recombines TRBV9 with TRBJ2-2, with D perhaps matching TRBD2 (5 bases). Per germline, CDR1 SGDLS and CDR2 YYNGEE. This CDR3 spans 13 amino acids. The V and J ends lost 4 bases and 5 bases respectively, with 9 bases between them. CDR3 protein: CASSSGETGELFF. For the CDR3, the DNA is TGTGCCAGCAGCAGTGGGGAGACCGGGGAGCTGTTTTTT.

As DNA, the CDR3 is TGCAGTGCTAGAGATGTGGAGTTTAATGAAAAACTGTTTTTT. Protein sequence: CSARDVEFNEKLFF. The rearrangement links TRBV20-1 to TRBJ1-4; no clear D. V lost 0 bases to trimming and J lost 4 bases, with 9 bases between them. The length of the CDR3 is 14 residues. The germline V gene encodes CDR1 DFQATT and CDR2 SNEGSKA (reference sequence).

This clonotype was detected many times. The rearrangement uses TRBV4-3 and TRBJ2-2; maybe TRBD2 (7 bases). With 4 bases removed from V and 7 bases from J, the gap between germline ends came to 16 bases. Germline-derived CDR1 and CDR2 are LGHNA and YSLEER. This CDR3 has 15 amino acids. The CDR3 loop reads CASSPGGVGDGELFF. The DNA for the CDR3 is TGCGCCAGCAGCCCGGGGGGCGTCGGGGACGGGGAGCTGTTTTTT.

The J gene is TRBJ2-2, the V gene TRBV29-1; D gene uncertain. CDR1 is SQVTM and CDR2 is ANQGSEA in the germline V gene. The CDR3 is made up of 15 amino acids. Trimming stripped 3 bases from V and 6 bases from J, with 17 bases between. CDR3 nucleotide sequence: TGCAGCGTTGATTCCGGCAACGTAGGGCCCGGGGAGCTGTTTTTT. Translating it yields CSVDSGNVGPGELFF.

This clonotype has more than one count but fewer than ten. The J gene is TRBJ2-4, the V gene TRBV19; 9 bases fit TRBD2. This CDR3 comprises 19 residues. V lost 5 bases to trimming and J lost 5 bases; unmatched junction nucleotides: 19. Germline values: CDR1 LNHDA, CDR2 SQIVND (reference sequence). The CDR3 nucleotides are TGTGCCAGTAGTGCCCCCCCCGGCGGGGGGGCCAGGGCCCAAAACATTCAGTACTTC. Its translation is CASSAPPGGGARAQNIQYF. Variable domain in full (rest from reference TRBV19 and TRBJ2-4): DGGITQSPKYLFRKEGQNVTLSCEQNLNHDAMYWYRQDPGQGLRLIYYSQIVNDFQKGDIAEGYSVSREKKESFPLTVTSAQKNPTAFYLCASSAPPGGGARAQNIQYFGAGTRLSVL.

The chain uses TRBV2 and TRBJ2-7, with 12 bases aligning to TRBD2. The CDR3 is 14 residues long. CDR1 is SNHLY and CDR2 is FYNNEI in the germline V gene. Trimming cost V 2 bases and J 10 bases; bases outside gene matches: 6. The CDR3 region has the DNA TGTGCCAGCAGTGAAATACTAGCGGGGGGTTCACAGTACTTC. Translating it yields CASSEILAGGSQYF. The full variable domain, rest sourced from reference TRBV2 and TRBJ2-7, is EPEVTQTPSHQVTQMGQEVILRCVPISNHLYFYWYRQILGQKVEFLVSFYNNEISEKSEIFDDQFSVERPDGSNFTLKIRSTKLEDSAMYFCASSEILAGGSQYFGPGTRLTVT.

The rearrangement links TRBV12-3 or TRBV12-4 to TRBJ1-6; 8 positions match TRBD1. V was clipped by 4 bases and J by 7 bases; unmatched bases: 6. CDR3 length: 15 amino acids. The CDR3: CASSSPRTGNSPLHF. For the CDR3, the DNA is TGTGCCAGCAGTTCCCCAAGGACAGGGAATTCACCCCTCCACTTT.

This rearrangement joins TRBV5-4 to TRBJ2-2; D gene ambiguous. The V gene lost 2 bases and the J gene lost 2 bases, with 7 bases spanning the gap. CDR1 and CDR2 (germline): SGHNT, YYREEE (reference sequence). CDR3 length equals 14 residues. The chain's CDR3 is CASSFIHNTGELFF. The CDR3 coding sequence is TGTGCCAGCAGCTTTATCCACAACACCGGGGAGCTGTTTTTT.

The table lists this clonotype with a few counts. V is TRBV29-1 and J is TRBJ2-3; D might be TRBD2 (6 bases). Germline assignment: CDR1 SQVTM and CDR2 ANQGSEA. The germline V and J ends were trimmed by 6 bases and 5 bases, with 15 bases remaining between them. The length of the CDR3 is 13 residues. In nucleotides, the CDR3 is TGCAGCGTATCCGGGGGAGGAGGAGATACGCAGTATTTT. Encoded protein: CSVSGGGGDTQYF.

In its sample, this clonotype was seen a few times. This chain uses TRBV6-6 with TRBJ2-1, with a tentative D call TRBD2 (7 bases). Germline values: CDR1 MNHNY, CDR2 SVGAGI (reference sequence). V lost 4 bases to trimming and J lost 0 bases, with 19 bases between them. The CDR3 extends over 18 amino acids. CDR3 sequence reads: CASSLGRGGHSSYNEQFF. CDR3 nucleotides: TGTGCCAGCAGTTTAGGTAGGGGGGGCCATAGCTCCTACAATGAGCAGTTCTTC.

V gene TRBV7-2 combines with J gene TRBJ1-4, with TRBD1 matching over 10 bases. CDR3 length: 17 residues. Per the germline V gene, CDR1 is SGHTA and CDR2 is FQGNSA. V dropped 1 base and J dropped 7; count of bases not matched to a gene: 9. CDR3 protein: CASSLGSRQGASEKLFF. The CDR3 nucleotides read TGTGCCAGCAGCTTAGGAAGCCGACAGGGGGCGAGTGAAAAACTGTTTTTT.

The CDR3 DNA reads TGTGCCAGCAGTTTCGCGCCGGACAGGGTGAACACTGAAGCTTTCTTT. This sequence encodes CASSFAPDRVNTEAFF. The chain couples TRBV12-3 or TRBV12-4 to TRBJ1-1; TRBD1 matches at 8 bases. The V and J ends lost 3 bases and 0 bases, in that order; junction bases with no gene match: 6. The CDR3 has 16 amino acids.

The chain joins TRBV7-2 to TRBJ2-7; 8 bases match TRBD2. CDR1 is SGHTA, CDR2 FQGNSA, per germline. The CDR3 runs to 14 residues. V gave up 7 bases and J gave up 4 bases; unmatched junction bases: 9. The CDR3 DNA sequence: TGTGCCAGCACCCCTGGCGGGGGGCCGTACGAGCAGTACTTC. Encoded protein: CASTPGGGPYEQYF.

This chain uses TRBV7-9 with TRBJ1-4; D gene ambiguous. Germline V gives CDR1 SEHNR, CDR2 FQNEAQ (reference sequence). This CDR3 spans 17 amino acids. V lost 10 bases and J 5 bases, leaving 26 bases between the germline ends. DNA for the CDR3: TGTGCCAACAGATCACACGTCGAGGCTCCTTTGAATGAAAAACTGTTTTTT. This gives the protein CANRSHVEAPLNEKLFF.

This clonotype showed up many times. V gene TRBV9 combines with J gene TRBJ2-3, with D perhaps TRBD2 (7 bases). Germline V gene data show CDR1 as SGDLS and CDR2 as YYNGEE. Trimming shortened V by 3 bases and J by 3 bases, and 11 bases separated the two germline ends. CDR3 length: 14 residues. This chain's CDR3 is CASSERDTTDTQYF. CDR3 DNA: TGTGCCAGCAGCGAGCGGGACACGACAGATACGCAGTATTTT.

This clonotype has a count of ten or more. The V call is TRBV3-1, the J call TRBJ2-5; no definite D call. The V and J ends lost 2 bases and 4 bases respectively, with 5 bases between them. The CDR3 consists of 12 residues. Germline loops: CDR1 LGHDT, CDR2 YNNKEL (reference sequence). The CDR3 protein is CASSQSGETQYF. CDR3 sequence (DNA): TGTGCCAGCAGCCAAAGTGGAGAGACCCAGTACTTC.

The sample holds many counts of this clonotype. This chain uses TRBV9 with TRBJ1-1, with D possibly being TRBD1 (5 bases). The V end lost 4 bases, the J end lost 7 bases, and 23 bases lay between the germline ends. In germline, CDR1 is SGDLS, CDR2 YYNGEE. The CDR3 has 16 amino acids. The CDR3 DNA reads as TGTGCCAGCAGCTTACTGACAGTGCTTGGGGCCAGTGAAGCTTTCTTT. Protein: CASSLLTVLGASEAFF.

In DNA, the CDR3 is TGTGCCAGCAGTTTATCGACGGTCGGTGGGGAGCTGTTTTTT. Translation gives CASSLSTVGGELFF. The V call is TRBV27, the J call TRBJ2-2; D call uncertain. V was clipped by 0 bases and J by 8 bases, with 10 bases between them. CDR3 length: 14 residues. Germline loops: CDR1 MNHEY, CDR2 SMNVEV (reference sequence).

This clonotype was picked up a small number of times. The gene calls are TRBV18 and TRBJ2-1; D is undetermined. CDR3 length equals 11 residues. V was cut by 3 bases and J by 7 bases, with 4 bases left in between. From germline, CDR1 is KGHSH and CDR2 LQKENI. The CDR3 region is CASSPQNEQFF. CDR3 in DNA: TGTGCCAGCTCACCCCAGAATGAGCAGTTCTTC.

This clonotype has a handful of counts. The V and J genes are TRBV4-2 and TRBJ2-2; D gene unclear. Deletions cut 0 bases from V and 5 bases from J, with 7 bases between. The germline V gene has CDR1 LGHNA and CDR2 YNFKEQ. The CDR3 contains 14 residues. The CDR3 here is CASSQEAGTGELFF. The CDR3 bases are TGTGCCAGCAGCCAAGAAGCAGGAACCGGGGAGCTGTTTTTT.

Here the CDR3 DNA reads TGTGCCAGCCAATCGGCGGGGGAAGAGACCCAGTACTTC. This codes for CASQSAGEETQYF. J is TRBJ2-5 and V is TRBV9; TRBD2 aligns across 7 bases. This CDR3 is built from 13 residues. From germline, CDR1 is SGDLS and CDR2 YYNGEE. V dropped 7 bases and J dropped 3; count of bases not matched to a gene: 6.

V usage is TRBV7-2 and J usage is TRBJ2-3; D is unclear. This CDR3 has 15 residues. V was trimmed by 0 bases and J by 4 bases, leaving 11 bases between them. Germline loops: CDR1 SGHTA, CDR2 FQGNSA. CDR3 coding DNA: TGTGCCAGCAGCTTAGCGGGGTTTACAGCAGATACGCAGTATTTT. Its protein product is CASSLAGFTADTQYF.

The sample holds a few counts of this clonotype. The rearrangement links TRBV9 to TRBJ2-1; tentative D call: TRBD2 (6 bases). The V end was cut by 3 bases, the J end by 0 bases, with 10 bases between. CDR1 and CDR2 from the germline V gene are SGDLS and YYNGEE. This CDR3 is built from 15 residues. CDR3: CASSARGNSYNEQFF. In DNA, the CDR3 is TGTGCCAGCAGCGCTCGGGGGAACTCCTACAATGAGCAGTTCTTC.

The chain carries TRBV29-1 and TRBJ1-1, with 7 bases that match TRBD1. The CDR3 length is 12 residues. After removal of 5 bases from V and 4 bases from J, the junction contained 4 bases not matched to a gene. The germline gives CDR1 SQVTM, CDR2 ANQGSEA. CDR3 DNA sequence: TGCAGCGTTCAGGGGGAACTCACTGAAGCTTTCTTT. It yields the protein CSVQGELTEAFF. Using reference TRBV29-1 and TRBJ1-1 for the parts outside the CDR3, the full variable domain is SAVISQKPSRDICQRGTSLTIQCQVDSQVTMMFWYRQQPGQSLTLIATANQGSEATYESGFVIDKFPISRPNLTFSTLTVSNMSPEDSSIYLCSVQGELTEAFFGQGTRLTVV.

The chain employs TRBV5-1 and TRBJ2-2; no clear D. The CDR3 loop spans 13 amino acids. Between the trimmed V and J ends, which lost 5 bases and 6 bases, there was a span of 11 bases. The V gene's germline CDR1 is SGHRS and CDR2 YFSETQ. CDR3 region: CASSPLSAGELFF. CDR3 sequence (DNA): TGCGCCAGCAGTCCACTCTCTGCCGGGGAGCTGTTTTTT.

The sample holds many counts of this clonotype. The rearrangement uses TRBV30 and TRBJ1-3; no clear D. V was clipped by 7 bases and J by 4 bases, with 14 bases between them. The CDR3 loop spans 13 amino acids. The germline CDR1 and CDR2 sequences are GTSNPN and SVGIG (reference sequence). CDR3 sequence: CASNRGGGNTIYF. CDR3 DNA sequence: TGTGCCTCGAATCGGGGTGGCGGAAACACCATATATTTT.

This clonotype showed up just a few times. V is TRBV29-1 and J is TRBJ1-5; a weak D match, TRBD1 (5 bases). The CDR3 runs to 15 residues. CDR1 and CDR2 from the germline V gene are SQVTM and ANQGSEA. V lost 3 bases to trimming and J lost 1 base, with 13 bases between them. The CDR3 here is CSVEVTGESNQPQHF. The CDR3 DNA follows: TGCAGCGTTGAGGTCACAGGTGAAAGCAATCAGCCCCAGCATTTT.